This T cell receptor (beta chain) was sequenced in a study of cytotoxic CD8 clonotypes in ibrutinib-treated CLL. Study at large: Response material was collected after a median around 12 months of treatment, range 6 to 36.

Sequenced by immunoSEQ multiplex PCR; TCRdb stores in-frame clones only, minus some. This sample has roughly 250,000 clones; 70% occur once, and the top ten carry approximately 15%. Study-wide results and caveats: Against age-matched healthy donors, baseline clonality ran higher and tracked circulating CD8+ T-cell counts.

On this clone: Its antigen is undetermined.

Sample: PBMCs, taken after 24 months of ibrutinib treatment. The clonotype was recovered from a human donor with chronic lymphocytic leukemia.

The CDR3 DNA follows: TGTGCCAGTGGTCAAGACACGAGTCAGCCCCAGCATTTT. Translation gives CASGQDTSQPQHF. This chain connects TRBV19 to TRBJ1-5; D is ambiguous. The ends were cut back, 8 bases at V and 6 bases at J, with 14 bases in the middle. Germline assignment: CDR1 LNHDA and CDR2 SQIVND (reference sequence). The CDR3 has 13 residues. Drawing the rest from reference TRBV19 and TRBJ1-5, the complete variable domain is DGGITQSPKYLFRKEGQNVTLSCEQNLNHDAMYWYRQDPGQGLRLIYYSQIVNDFQKGDIAEGYSVSREKKESFPLTVTSAQKNPTAFYLCASGQDTSQPQHFGDGTRLSIL.